The rows below give T cell receptor beta chains drawn from one sample of a study of blood T cell repertoires in COVID-19. The repertoire was sequenced with immunoSEQ multiplex PCR; TCRdb's copy has only in-frame clones and lacks some. The sample yields around 50,000 clones, 90% seen once. The material sequenced was peripheral blood. These receptors were taken from a human donor in a cohort sampled during active COVID-19. Both conserved end residues are part of each CDR3. A D gene is named only where the DNA matches it firmly. Size is omitted from some rows. Given values are once, few, many or a class for expanded clones.

>.|TRBJ1-2|TRBV5-4|.
TGTGCCAGCAGCTTGGCCCGAGGACTGATGGCAAACTATTATGGCTACACCTTC
CASSLARGLMANYYGYTF
>.|TRBJ1-6|TRBV27|TRBD1
TGTGCCAGCAGGGGACAGGGTTATAATTCACCCCTCCACTTT
CASRGQGYNSPLHF
>.|TRBJ2-7|TRBV7-2|.
TGTGCCAGCAGTCGTCCTGGGCGGGGCAGCTCCTACGAGCAGTACTTC
CASSRPGRGSSYEQYF
>once|TRBJ2-7|TRBV27|TRBD1
TGTGCCAGCAGTTTTAGCCAGGGGGCCTACGAGCAGTACTTC
CASSFSQGAYEQYF
>once|TRBJ2-6|TRBV11-2|.
TGTGCCAGCAGCTTACAGGGATCGGGGGCCAACGTCCTGACTTTC
CASSLQGSGANVLTF
>.|TRBJ2-3|TRBV7-8|TRBD1
TGTGCCAGCAGCTCGACAGGGGCTCCGGATACGCAGTATTTT
CASSSTGAPDTQYF
>.|TRBJ2-7|TRBV25-1|TRBD2
TGTGCCAGCAGTGATCCGGCTAGCGGACACTACGAGCAGTACTTC
CASSDPASGHYEQYF
>once|TRBJ1-5|TRBV30|TRBD1
TGTGCCTGGAGTGGAGGACAGGGGGCATTTCAGCCCCAGCATTTT
CAWSGGQGAFQPQHF
>once|TRBJ1-1|TRBV6-1|.
TGTGCCAGCAGTGAAGTGTCCGGGGGTGGAACTGAAGCTTTCTTT
CASSEVSGGGTEAFF
>.|TRBJ1-3|TRBV6-4|TRBD1
TGTGCCAGCCCAGTGAGGGGGCAGGGGGTCGGAAACACCATATATTTT
CASPVRGQGVGNTIYF
>.|TRBJ2-4|TRBV5-1|.
TGCGCCAGCAGCATGCTCGGGGGAAACATTCAGTACTTC
CASSMLGGNIQYF
>.|TRBJ2-5|TRBV6-5|.
TGTGCCAGCAGTTACTCGAGGACTGAGTACTTC
CASSYSRTEYF
>.|TRBJ1-5|TRBV19|.
TGTGCCAGTAGTAACCAGATAAATAGCAATCAGCCCCAGCATTTT
CASSNQINSNQPQHF
>.|TRBJ2-1|TRBV11-3|TRBD2
TGTGCCAGCAGCTTTGAGGGGACTAGCTTATTAGGTCGGTTCTTC
CASSFEGTSLLGRFF
>.|TRBJ2-1|TRBV9|.
TGTGCCAGCAGCCCGGGAGACAATGAGCAGTTCTTC
CASSPGDNEQFF
>.|TRBJ1-4|TRBV3-1/TRBV3-2|.
TGTGCCAGCAGCCCTCCGGTTCGGGGATTCGGTGAAAAACTGTTTTTT
CASSPPVRGFGEKLFF
>.|TRBJ2-5|TRBV5-1|TRBD1
TGCGCCAGCAGCCTAGGGACAGGGAAAGAGACCCAGTACTTC
CASSLGTGKETQYF